This paragraph reports one T cell receptor (beta chain). The antigen is unknown. Primed by a sample-barcoded 5' primer and a J-beta primer mix, a second PCR proceeded for about 7 to 11 cycles. From the 5' RACE reads, TCRdb called clonotypes with MiXCR, one entry per CDR3 protein. The sample records around 1.5 million distinct CDR3 sequences, roughly 40% being singletons. The sample belongs to a study of blood T cells in healthy people across ages. Regarding the study as a whole: The unsorted PBMCs prevented any conclusive comparison of naive versus antigen-experienced cells.

This receptor was taken from a woman younger than 30 in good health. Sequenced: blood.

CDR3 region: CASSPLRADYNEQFF. The CDR3 region has the DNA TGTGCCAGCTCACCATTACGAGCGGATTACAATGAGCAGTTCTTC. The chain uses TRBV18 and TRBJ2-1; TRBD2 is a possible D gene (5 bases). The germline gives CDR1 KGHSH, CDR2 LQKENI. Trimming cost V 2 bases and J 4 bases, with 12 bases left between them. The CDR3 sequence is 15 residues long.